The source of this T cell receptor (beta chain) is a study of blood T cell repertoires in COVID-19. Study overall: Acute-phase and convalescent COVID-19 samples originated in the United States, Italy and Spain. PBMCs, B-cell-depleted T cells, or T cells provided the cDNA or gDNA that made up the material.

Per the authors' pipeline: From reference gene primer amplification, estimates of nucleated cell counts were derived. Produced via immunoSEQ multiplex PCR; TCRdb's table is partial and in-frame only. That table is the source of V, J and clone size, and D and trimming were worked out from the DNA. The profile shows around 290,000 clones, about nine tenths of them singletons. The CDR3 sequence is 15 residues long. Trimming took 6 bases from V and 2 from J; bases not matched to a gene: 8. Germline-derived CDR1 and CDR2 are KGHSH and LQKENI. Material: PBMCs or T cells enriched from blood (not recorded which). This chain links TRBV18 with TRBJ2-3, with 7 bases matching TRBD2. The clonotype was recovered from a woman aged 25-40 years who had recovered from COVID-19. CDR3 amino acids: CASSLLATVTDTQYF. The CDR3 DNA reads as TGTGCCAGCTCTCTACTAGCGACAGTCACAGATACGCAGTATTTT.